The 16 T cell receptor beta chains reported below all come from one sample, sequenced in a study of shared clonotypes between healthy human individuals. The assay was immunoSEQ multiplex PCR, and TCRdb's table has in-frame clones only and misses some. Among under 1,900,000 clones listed, approximately 98.5% were seen once. The sequenced sample was naive CD4+ T cells sorted from blood. Described subset: CD45RA+ positively selected. These receptors originate from a man under 40 in good health.

V usage is TRBV4-1 and J usage is TRBJ2-1; D is possibly TRBD2 (5 bases). V was cut by 0 bases and J by 7 bases, with 13 bases left in between. The CDR3 spans 15 residues. Germline assignment: CDR1 MGHRA and CDR2 YSYEKL. For the CDR3, the DNA is TGCGCCAGCAGCCAAGATCCCATACTAGTAAATGAGCAGTTCTTC. Translated: CASSQDPILVNEQFF.

The chain employs TRBV5-1 and TRBJ1-2, with D uncertain. CDR1 and CDR2 from the germline V gene are SGHRS and YFSETQ. The CDR3 is 17 residues long. V was clipped by 0 bases and J by 8 bases, with 23 bases between them. CDR3 DNA sequence: TGCGCCAGCAGCTTGGGCTCAAGGAACGGAGCGGGTGGCGGCTACACCTTC. This gives the protein CASSLGSRNGAGGGYTF.

This clone was observed a few times. The chain employs TRBV6-1 and TRBJ1-2, with a weak D call TRBD1 (5 bases). Between the trimmed V and J ends, which lost 4 bases and 4 bases, there was a span of 13 bases. Germline values: CDR1 MNHNS, CDR2 SASEGT. CDR3 size: 14 residues. Here the CDR3 DNA reads TGTGCCAGCAGTGGACCGGGACTGCCCTATGGCTACACCTTC. The encoded protein is CASSGPGLPYGYTF.

As to this clone: The same CDR3 also results from other DNA sequences found in this sample. The V and J genes are TRBV5-1 and TRBJ2-5, with D unresolved. Germline V gene sequence: CDR1 SGHRS, CDR2 YFSETQ. V gave up 4 bases and J gave up 4 bases, with 5 bases separating them. The CDR3 spans 11 residues. The CDR3 region has the DNA TGCGCCAGCAGCCTGAGAGAGACCCAGTACTTC. Amino acids: CASSLRETQYF. Variable domain in full (rest from reference TRBV5-1 and TRBJ2-5): KAGVTQTPRYLIKTRGQQVTLSCSPISGHRSVSWYQQTPGQGLQFLFEYFSETQRNKGNFPGRFSGRQFSNSRSEMNVSTLELGDSALYLCASSLRETQYFGPGTRLLVL.

This sequence joins TRBV18 and TRBJ1-5; D may be TRBD1 (5 bases). This CDR3 has 16 residues. Trimming stripped 0 bases from V and 0 bases from J, with 9 bases between. CDR1 and CDR2 from the germline V gene are KGHSH and LQKENI. The CDR3 DNA is TGTGCCAGCTCACCACCGGGGGAATATAGCAATCAGCCCCAGCATTTT. It yields the protein CASSPPGEYSNQPQHF.

The gene calls are TRBV18 and TRBJ2-5; either TRBD1 or TRBD2 may supply D (6 bases each). The length of the CDR3 is 15 residues. Germline CDR1 and CDR2: KGHSH and LQKENI. Trimming cost V 5 bases and J 4 bases, with 17 bases left between them. The CDR3 region has the DNA TGTGCCAGCTCATCGGCCGGGGGCGGTGGAGAGACCCAGTACTTC. Its translation: CASSSAGGGGETQYF.

The chain recombines TRBV7-9 with TRBJ1-2, with 7 bases fitting TRBD1. Looked up from germline, CDR1 is SEHNR and CDR2 is FQNEAQ (reference sequence). The V and J ends lost 4 bases and 5 bases, in that order; junction bases with no gene match: 7. The CDR3 sequence is 14 residues long. This chain's CDR3 is CASSWVGQQYGYTF. The CDR3 DNA follows: TGTGCCAGCAGCTGGGTGGGACAGCAATATGGCTACACCTTC.

V gene TRBV5-1 combines with J gene TRBJ2-1, with a tentative D call TRBD2 (5 bases). This CDR3 has 16 amino acids. Germline V gene data show CDR1 as SGHRS and CDR2 as YFSETQ. V lost 4 bases and J 3 bases, leaving 17 bases between the germline ends. The CDR3 sequence is CASSIGWGADYNEQFF. The CDR3 region has the DNA TGCGCCAGCAGCATAGGTTGGGGAGCCGACTACAATGAGCAGTTCTTC.

The V and J genes are TRBV7-9 and TRBJ2-1; D gene unclear. The CDR3 length is 13 residues. V was trimmed by 0 bases and J by 15 bases, leaving 15 bases between them. Germline CDR1 SEHNR, CDR2 FQNEAQ (reference sequence). The CDR3 sequence is CASSLAPGPRMFF. The CDR3 DNA follows: TGTGCCAGCAGCTTAGCCCCGGGTCCGCGGATGTTCTTC.

The chain couples TRBV10-1 to TRBJ2-1; D may be TRBD1 or TRBD2 (6 bases each). The CDR3 covers 13 residues. Trimming pared 2 bases from V and 7 bases from J, leaving 9 bases between. Germline CDR1 WNHNN, CDR2 SYGVQD (reference sequence). The CDR3, as DNA: TGCGCCAGCAGTGAGCAGGGGAGGAATGAGCAGTTCTTC. Amino acid sequence: CASSEQGRNEQFF.

The genes are TRBV7-6 and TRBJ2-1, with 8 bases lining up with TRBD2. Per the germline V gene, CDR1 is SGHVS and CDR2 is FNYEAQ. Trimming took 3 bases from V and 6 from J; bases not matched to a gene: 7. CDR3 length equals 15 residues. CDR3 bases: TGTGCCAGCAGCTTCGGGCTAGCGGGCGTCAATGAGCAGTTCTTC. Its protein is CASSFGLAGVNEQFF.

A single count supports this clone. The chain is built from TRBV18 and TRBJ2-7; 10 bases map to TRBD1. The CDR3 extends over 16 amino acids. Germline V gene data show CDR1 as KGHSH and CDR2 as LQKENI. V was clipped by 5 bases and J by 3 bases; unmatched bases: 10. CDR3 coding DNA: TGTGCCAGCTCATCGACCGGGACAGGGGTCAGCTACGAGCAGTACTTC. Residues: CASSSTGTGVSYEQYF.

The rearrangement joins TRBV9 to TRBJ2-2, with 8 bases matching TRBD1. There are 16 residues in the CDR3. Germline values: CDR1 SGDLS, CDR2 YYNGEE. V shed 3 bases and J 5 bases; nucleotides not matched to a gene: 9. The CDR3: CASSGLTGASTGELFF. DNA for the CDR3: TGTGCCAGCAGCGGGTTGACAGGGGCTTCAACCGGGGAGCTGTTTTTT.

The V call is TRBV19, the J call TRBJ2-7; D might be TRBD1 (6 bases). Trimming removed 3 bases at V and 5 bases at J, with 17 bases between. CDR1 and CDR2 from the germline V gene are LNHDA and SQIVND (reference sequence). The length of the CDR3 is 15 residues. The CDR3 protein is CASSIQRDTEDEQYF. The CDR3 DNA follows: TGTGCCAGTAGTATTCAACGGGACACGGAGGACGAGCAGTACTTC.

J is TRBJ2-1 and V is TRBV11-2; 13 nucleotides match TRBD2. Per germline, CDR1 SGHAT and CDR2 FQNNGV. The CDR3 runs to 20 residues. Trimming cost V 0 bases and J 3 bases; bases outside gene matches: 11. This chain's CDR3 is CASSLEGGRGLAGHYNEQFF. CDR3 bases: TGTGCCAGCAGCTTAGAAGGCGGTAGGGGACTAGCGGGACACTACAATGAGCAGTTCTTC.

The chain has TRBV7-9 and TRBJ2-3; 7 bases match TRBD1. The CDR3 runs to 13 residues. Trimming at V came to 5 bases and at J to 4 bases, leaving 3 bases not matched to a gene. Germline values: CDR1 SEHNR, CDR2 FQNEAQ (reference sequence). The CDR3 protein is CASSTGQADTQYF. The CDR3 coding sequence is TGTGCCAGCAGCACCGGACAGGCAGATACGCAGTATTTT.